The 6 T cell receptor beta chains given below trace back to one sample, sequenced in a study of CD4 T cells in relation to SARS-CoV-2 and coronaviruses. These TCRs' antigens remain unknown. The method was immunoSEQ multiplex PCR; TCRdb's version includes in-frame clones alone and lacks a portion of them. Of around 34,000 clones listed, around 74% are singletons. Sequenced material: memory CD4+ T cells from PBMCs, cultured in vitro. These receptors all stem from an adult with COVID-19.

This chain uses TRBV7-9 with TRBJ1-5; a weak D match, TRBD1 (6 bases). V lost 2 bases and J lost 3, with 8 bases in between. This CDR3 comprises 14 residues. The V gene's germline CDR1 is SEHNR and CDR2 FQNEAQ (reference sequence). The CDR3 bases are TGTGCCAGCAGCTTACAGGGGACCAATCAGCCCCAGCATTTT. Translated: CASSLQGTNQPQHF.

The CDR3 sequence is CASSLGPWRSSSYEQYF. CDR3 bases: TGTGCCAGCAGTTTAGGGCCGTGGCGGTCGAGCTCCTACGAGCAGTACTTC. The chain is built from TRBV28 and TRBJ2-7; D remains unclear. Germline V gene lookup returns CDR1 MDHEN and CDR2 SYDVKM. Trimming stripped 2 bases from V and 0 bases from J, with 17 bases between. The CDR3 length is 17 residues.

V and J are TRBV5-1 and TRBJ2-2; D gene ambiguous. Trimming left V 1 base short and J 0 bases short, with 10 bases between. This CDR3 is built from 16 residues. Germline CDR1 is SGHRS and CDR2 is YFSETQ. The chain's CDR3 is CASSLKGPSNTGELFF. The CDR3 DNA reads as TGCGCCAGCAGCTTGAAAGGACCATCGAACACCGGGGAGCTGTTTTTT.

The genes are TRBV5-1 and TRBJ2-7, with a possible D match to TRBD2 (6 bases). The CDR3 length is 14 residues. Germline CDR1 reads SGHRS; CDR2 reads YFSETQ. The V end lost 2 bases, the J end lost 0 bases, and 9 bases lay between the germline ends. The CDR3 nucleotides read TGCGCCAGCAGCTTACTAGCCGGCTCCTACGAGCAGTACTTC. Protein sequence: CASSLLAGSYEQYF.

CDR3 loop: CASSSPTSGRHTQYF. CDR3 DNA: TGTGCCAGCAGTTCCCCCACTAGCGGGAGACATACGCAGTATTTT. The chain is built from TRBV27 and TRBJ2-3, with 11 bases aligning to TRBD2. V dropped 4 bases and J dropped 7; count of bases not matched to a gene: 7. CDR1 and CDR2 (germline): MNHEY, SMNVEV (reference sequence). This CDR3 region has 15 residues.

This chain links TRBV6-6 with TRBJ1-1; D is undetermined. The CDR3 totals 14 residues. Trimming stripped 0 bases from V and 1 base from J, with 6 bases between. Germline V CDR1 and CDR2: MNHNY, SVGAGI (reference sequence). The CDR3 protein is CASSYSQANTEAFF. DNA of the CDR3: TGTGCCAGCAGTTACTCGCAGGCGAACACTGAAGCTTTCTTT.